Shown below are 8 T cell receptor beta chains from a single sample sequenced in a study of shared clonotypes between healthy human individuals. The assay was immunoSEQ multiplex PCR, and TCRdb's table has in-frame clones only and misses some. This sample yields about 600,000 clones, of which about 97% are seen a single time; around 0.058% belongs to the top ten. The material sequenced was naive CD4+ T cells sorted from blood. Stated subset: CD45RA+ positively selected. These receptors all come from a woman aged 25 to 39 in good health.

The rearrangement uses TRBV7-9 and TRBJ1-4; D is ambiguous. Germline values: CDR1 SEHNR, CDR2 FQNEAQ (reference sequence). This CDR3 has 14 residues. V lost 5 bases to trimming and J lost 0 bases, with 7 bases between them. CDR3 coding DNA: TGTGCCAGCAGCCGGACGACAACTAATGAAAAACTGTTTTTT. It is translated as CASSRTTTNEKLFF. Filled out from reference TRBV7-9 and TRBJ1-4, the complete variable domain reads DTGVSQNPRHKITKRGQNVTFRCDPISEHNRLYWYRQTLGQGPEFLTYFQNEAQLEKSRLLSDRFSAERPKGSFSTLEIQRTEQGDSAMYLCASSRTTTNEKLFFGSGTQLSVL.

The rearrangement joins TRBV5-1 to TRBJ1-3, with D hard to call. The germline CDR1 and CDR2 sequences are SGHRS and YFSETQ. The CDR3 is 16 residues long. The V end was cut by 0 bases, the J end by 4 bases, with 14 bases between. This CDR3 reads CASSLGRLRPGNTIYF. The CDR3 nucleotides read TGCGCCAGCAGCTTGGGCAGGCTACGACCCGGAAACACCATATATTTT.

The chain recombines TRBV11-1 with TRBJ1-2; perhaps TRBD1 as D (6 bases). Germline V gene data show CDR1 as SGHAT and CDR2 as FQDESV (reference sequence). CDR3 size: 14 residues. V was pared by 5 bases and J by 2 bases, with 12 bases between. CDR3 nucleotide sequence: TGTGCCAGCAGCGCTGCACAGGGAAACTATGGCTACACCTTC. This sequence encodes CASSAAQGNYGYTF.

A remark on this clone: Additional DNA sequences in this sample encode the identical CDR3. The V call is TRBV5-1, the J call TRBJ2-2; D is unresolved. The length of the CDR3 is 14 residues. Germline assignment: CDR1 SGHRS and CDR2 YFSETQ. V lost 0 bases to trimming and J lost 1 base, with 4 bases between them. The CDR3 is CASSLVGNTGELFF. The DNA of the CDR3 is TGCGCCAGCAGCTTGGTTGGGAACACCGGGGAGCTGTTTTTT.

The rearrangement links TRBV7-2 to TRBJ2-7; D gene unclear. This CDR3 has 14 residues. Trimming took 1 base from V and 2 from J, leaving 9 bases between them. CDR1 and CDR2 (germline): SGHTA, FQGNSA. The CDR3 spells CASSLELHTYEQYF. As DNA, the CDR3 is TGTGCCAGCAGCTTAGAACTACACACCTACGAGCAGTACTTC.

The V call is TRBV18, the J call TRBJ2-4; D remains unclear. The germline V and J ends were trimmed by 2 bases and 0 bases, with 11 bases remaining between them. This CDR3 spans 16 amino acids. CDR1 and CDR2 from the germline V gene are KGHSH and LQKENI. The CDR3 DNA reads as TGTGCCAGCTCACCAAGCGTAGGCACAGCCAAAAACATTCAGTACTTC. Translating it yields CASSPSVGTAKNIQYF.

V and J are TRBV5-1 and TRBJ1-2; D call uncertain. The germline CDR1 and CDR2 sequences are SGHRS and YFSETQ. This CDR3 is built from 15 residues. With 5 bases removed from V and 3 bases from J, the gap between germline ends came to 17 bases. The CDR3 nucleotides read TGCGCCAGCAGAAGGTCCGGGTTGGCTGACTATGGCTACACCTTC. Its protein is CASRRSGLADYGYTF.

The chain combines TRBV5-8 with TRBJ2-7, with D tentatively TRBD2 (7 bases). V lost 0 bases and J lost 4, with 23 bases in between. The germline V gene encodes CDR1 SGHTS and CDR2 YDEGEE. The CDR3 runs 18 residues. The CDR3 DNA is TGTGCCAGCAGCTTGGCCGGGCGGGGGCGCGGCCGGGGATACGAGCAGTACTTC. This translates into CASSLAGRGRGRGYEQYF.